This entry lists 20 T cell receptor beta chains sequenced from one sample in a study of shared clonotypes between healthy human individuals. Sequenced by immunoSEQ multiplex PCR; TCRdb stores in-frame clones only, minus some. The data show approximately 240,000 clones, approximately 65% seen once. The source material was memory CD4+ T cells sorted from blood. The subset denotes: CD45RA-negative fraction. These receptors all stem from a man aged 25-45 years in good health.

This chain joins TRBV5-1 and TRBJ1-1, with a tentative D call TRBD1 (5 bases). This CDR3 is built from 13 residues. Per germline, CDR1 SGHRS and CDR2 YFSETQ. With 4 bases removed from V and 3 bases from J, the gap between germline ends came to 10 bases. The CDR3 loop reads CASSLRGDTEAFF. The CDR3 nucleotides read TGCGCCAGCAGCCTAAGGGGTGACACTGAAGCTTTCTTT.

The V and J genes are TRBV5-1 and TRBJ2-2, with D hard to call. V was cut by 0 bases and J by 1 base, with 4 bases left in between. CDR1 SGHRS and CDR2 YFSETQ come from the germline V gene. This CDR3 contains 14 residues. CDR3 region: CASSLGVNTGELFF. The CDR3 coding sequence is TGCGCCAGCAGCTTGGGGGTGAACACCGGGGAGCTGTTTTTT.

V and J are TRBV7-3 and TRBJ2-1; 7 bases agree with TRBD2. Germline trimming cut 2 bases from V and 2 bases from J; bases unmatched to any gene: 3. This CDR3 comprises 15 residues. Germline CDR1 is SGHTA and CDR2 is FQGTGA. For the CDR3, the DNA is TGTGCCAGCAGCTTACTAGCGGCAACCTACAATGAGCAGTTCTTC. Translated, it gives CASSLLAATYNEQFF.

V gene TRBV7-2 combines with J gene TRBJ2-7, with D hard to call. Per germline, CDR1 SGHTA and CDR2 FQGNSA. With 0 bases removed from V and 1 base from J, the gap between germline ends came to 10 bases. This CDR3 spans 15 amino acids. Written as DNA, the CDR3 is TGTGCCAGCAGCTTAGCGCTTACGTCGTCCTACGAGCAGTACTTC. This translates into CASSLALTSSYEQYF.

The chain recombines TRBV6-6 with TRBJ2-1, with 11 positions matching TRBD2. This CDR3 has 16 residues. Germline CDR1 reads MNHNY; CDR2 reads SVGAGI (reference sequence). Trimming took 6 bases from V and 6 from J; bases not matched to a gene: 10. For the CDR3, the DNA is TGTGCCAGCAGCTTAGCGGGAGGGGGATGGGGCAATGAGCAGTTCTTC. Amino acids: CASSLAGGGWGNEQFF.

V usage is TRBV5-5 and J usage is TRBJ1-4, with 7 positions matching TRBD1. The CDR3 runs 14 residues. The J segment lost 5 bases and the V segment lost 4 bases, leaving 5 bases of the junction unmatched. Per germline, CDR1 SGHKS and CDR2 YYEKEE (reference sequence). The CDR3 reads CASSLQGVNEKLFF. In DNA, the CDR3 is TGTGCCAGCAGCCTCCAGGGGGTCAATGAAAAACTGTTTTTT.

Concerning this clone itself: A much larger clone lies one base from this, so it may be a read error. This sample also contains other DNA sequences that code for the same CDR3. The V gene is TRBV2, the J gene TRBJ2-7, with 13 bases matching TRBD2. Germline lookup yields CDR1 SNHLY and CDR2 FYNNEI. This CDR3 spans 14 amino acids. Trimming removed 6 bases from V and 3 bases from J; junction bases left unmatched: 2. The CDR3 nucleotides are TGTGCCAGCAGACGACTAGCGGGAGGCTACGAGCAGTACTTC. Amino acids: CASRRLAGGYEQYF.

This clone appeared a single time. The CDR3 nucleotides are TGTGCCAGCAGCTTGAGCGGGATATACAATGAGCAGTTCTTC. Translated: CASSLSGIYNEQFF. The chain employs TRBV11-2 and TRBJ2-1; TRBD2 aligns across 7 bases. The length of the CDR3 is 14 residues. Germline-derived CDR1 and CDR2 are SGHAT and FQNNGV. With V trimmed by 3 bases and J by 4 bases, 3 bases remained unmatched.

This chain connects TRBV5-4 to TRBJ2-1; 7 bases are a match to TRBD1. In germline, CDR1 is SGHNT, CDR2 YYREEE (reference sequence). V lost 1 base, J lost 6 bases, and 7 bases stayed unmatched. The length of the CDR3 is 15 residues. This chain's CDR3 is CASSLTGEITNEQFF. In nucleotides, the CDR3 is TGTGCCAGCAGCTTGACAGGGGAGATCACCAATGAGCAGTTCTTC.

This chain links TRBV5-5 with TRBJ2-1, with a tentative D call TRBD2 (7 bases). Germline V CDR1 and CDR2: SGHKS, YYEKEE (reference sequence). Trimming stripped 4 bases from V and 16 bases from J, with 18 bases between. This CDR3 comprises 12 residues. CDR3 DNA: TGTGCCAGCAGCGCGTCGGGGGGCCCTCTTTTCTTC. Protein sequence: CASSASGGPLFF.

The V call is TRBV6-1, the J call TRBJ2-7, with 9 bases matching TRBD1. This CDR3 is built from 16 residues. Germline CDR1 MNHNS, CDR2 SASEGT. V lost 3 bases and J lost 0; bases outside the gene matches: 6. CDR3 residues: CASSDTGGQSSYEQYF. In nucleotides, the CDR3 is TGTGCCAGCAGTGACACAGGGGGCCAGAGCTCCTACGAGCAGTACTTC.

V gene TRBV12-5 combines with J gene TRBJ2-7, with D tentatively TRBD1 (6 bases). V lost 3 bases to trimming and J lost 7 bases, with 13 bases between them. Germline V lookup: CDR1 LGHNT, CDR2 FRNRAP. The CDR3 extends over 13 amino acids. The CDR3 protein is CASGLTGQGEQYF. The CDR3 DNA follows: TGTGCTAGTGGTTTAACGGGGCAGGGGGAGCAGTACTTC.

As to this clone: A read error may account for a junction end that differs from germline. The chain combines TRBV7-7 with TRBJ2-3; no clear D gene. The CDR3 totals 13 residues. The germline V gene encodes CDR1 SSHAT and CDR2 FNYEAQ (reference sequence). CDR3 nucleotide sequence: TGTGCTAGCAGCCTAGGACGCGCAGATACGCAGTATTTT. Translated: CASSLGRADTQYF.

Only a few counts were recorded for this clone. The chain combines TRBV11-2 with TRBJ2-7; D is unclear. This CDR3 region has 13 residues. Per the germline V gene, CDR1 is SGHAT and CDR2 is FQNNGV. The ends were cut back, 1 base at V and 6 bases at J, with 10 bases in the middle. The CDR3 is CASSLVLGGEQYF. The DNA for the CDR3 is TGTGCCAGCAGCTTAGTCCTCGGTGGCGAGCAGTACTTC.

This sequence joins TRBV7-9 and TRBJ2-3; possible D gene TRBD1, 6 bases. The CDR3 length is 15 residues. Germline CDR1 SEHNR, CDR2 FQNEAQ (reference sequence). V lost 4 bases to trimming and J lost 3 bases, with 14 bases between them. CDR3 amino acids: CASSSAGARTDTQYF. CDR3 nucleotide sequence: TGTGCCAGCAGCTCCGCAGGGGCCCGGACAGATACGCAGTATTTT.

This clone appeared a few times. The rearrangement joins TRBV11-2 to TRBJ2-7; 7 bases fit TRBD2. The V and J ends lost 1 base and 4 bases, in that order; junction bases with no gene match: 10. CDR1 and CDR2 (germline): SGHAT, FQNNGV. This CDR3 has 16 amino acids. CDR3 sequence reads: CASSLVGGRTRYEQYF. Here the CDR3 DNA reads TGTGCCAGCAGCTTAGTAGGCGGGAGAACGAGGTACGAGCAGTACTTC.

This clone turned up a few times. This chain uses TRBV7-9 with TRBJ2-3; the D is unclear. Germline CDR1 and CDR2: SEHNR and FQNEAQ (reference sequence). The V end was cut by 1 base, the J end by 3 bases, with 11 bases between. The CDR3 contains 15 residues. In nucleotides, the CDR3 is TGTGCCAGCAGCTTAGGACGACTGGGGACAGATACGCAGTATTTT. It codes for CASSLGRLGTDTQYF.

This chain joins TRBV20-1 and TRBJ1-1; D is unresolved. This CDR3 comprises 10 residues. V was pared by 2 bases and J by 8 bases, with 6 bases between. CDR1 and CDR2 (germline): DFQATT, SNEGSKA (reference sequence). This CDR3 reads CSARPLEAFF. CDR3 bases: TGCAGTGCTAGACCCCTCGAAGCTTTCTTT.

This clone was counted a few times. The rearrangement joins TRBV14 to TRBJ2-7; D gene unclear. The CDR3 is 13 amino acids. Between the trimmed V and J ends, which lost 0 bases and 1 base, there was a span of 4 bases. Germline CDR1 reads SGHDN; CDR2 reads FVKESK. The chain's CDR3 is CASSQDTSYEQYF. Written as DNA, the CDR3 is TGTGCCAGCAGCCAAGATACGTCCTACGAGCAGTACTTC.

The V gene is TRBV9, the J gene TRBJ2-1; D tentatively fits TRBD1 or TRBD2 (6 bases each). V was shortened by 3 bases and J by 5 bases, with 15 bases between the two germline ends. In germline, CDR1 is SGDLS, CDR2 YYNGEE. The CDR3 loop spans 15 amino acids. In DNA, the CDR3 is TGTGCCAGCAGCGCGGAGGGGGTCCCCAACAATGAGCAGTTCTTC. Translating it yields CASSAEGVPNNEQFF. Variable domain in full (rest from reference TRBV9 and TRBJ2-1): DSGVTQTPKHLITATGQRVTLRCSPRSGDLSVYWYQQSLDQGLQFLIQYYNGEERAKGNILERFSAQQFPDLHSELNLSSLELGDSALYFCASSAEGVPNNEQFFGPGTRLTVL.